A single sample is the source of the 2 T cell receptor beta chains below, sequenced in a study of Graves' ophthalmopathy and Graves' hyperthyroidism (dated by TCRdb to 2016 to 2019). These reads were obtained on an Illumina HiSeq 2000. For repertoire sequencing, the TCR beta CDR3 regions were amplified from RNA transcripts. A first-round RT-PCR used HTBI primers with the Qiagen OneStep RT-PCR kit, followed by a second-round multiplex PCR, size selection and purification. The raw public data were reprocessed by TCRdb itself: fastp quality trimming at Q25, MiXCR clonotype calling, in-frame beta chains only. Each record represents a unique CDR3 protein, reported with the most common genes and DNA among its rows. The sample table contains hundreds of thousands of distinct CDR3 sequences; only one count was recorded for about 41% of them. 2.5% to 3.5% of the sample is taken by the ten largest. Sequencing used peripheral blood. These receptors were obtained from an adult man with Graves' ophthalmopathy.

The chain combines TRBV29-1 with TRBJ2-7; D remains unclear. Germline V gene data show CDR1 as SQVTM and CDR2 as ANQGSEA. The CDR3 is 9 residues long. V shed 6 bases and J shed 6 bases, with 6 bases lying between them. CDR3 DNA sequence: TGCAGCGTCGGAGCCGAGCAGTACTTC. It yields the protein CSVGAEQYF.

The rearrangement uses TRBV9 and TRBJ2-7; 10 bases are shared with TRBD1. This CDR3 comprises 16 residues. The germline V gene encodes CDR1 SGDLS and CDR2 YYNGEE. Germline trimming cut 4 bases from V and 4 bases from J; bases unmatched to any gene: 11. In DNA form, the CDR3 reads TGTGCCAGCAGCATGGGTAGCGCGGACAGGGGGTACGAGCAGTACTTC. Translated: CASSMGSADRGYEQYF.